Listed below are T cell receptor beta chains from one sample, sequenced in a study of blood T cell repertoires in COVID-19. Measured with immunoSEQ multiplex PCR; TCRdb has only the in-frame clones, and not every one. Of some 150,000 clones in the sample, about 89% were seen once. The sequenced material came from PBMCs or T cells enriched from blood (not recorded which). These receptors were collected from a woman aged 18-30 years who had recovered from COVID-19. CDR3s include the opening cysteine and the closing phenylalanine or tryptophan. The D gene is left open where the match is weak. A row's size may be missing; if present it is once, few, many or a size class.

clone_size,j_call,d_call,v_call,cdr3_nt,cdr3_aa
.,TRBJ1-5,TRBD1,TRBV10-3,TGTGCCGTCAGGGACAGCGGGGATGGCAATCAGCCCCAGCATTTT,CAVRDSGDGNQPQHF
once,TRBJ1-6,TRBD1,TRBV7-8,TGTGCCAGCAGCTTACGAGGGGACAGGGCCAATTCACCCCTCCACTTT,CASSLRGDRANSPLHF
.,TRBJ1-2,.,TRBV6-2/TRBV6-3,TGTGCCAGCAGTAGGACTGCTGTTGGCGGCTACACCTTC,CASSRTAVGGYTF
.,TRBJ2-7,.,TRBV4-1,TGCGCCAGCAGCCAAGAAAAGGAGATCATCGCCCTCTACGAGCAGTACTTC,CASSQEKEIIALYEQYF
.,TRBJ1-4,.,TRBV5-1,TGCGCCAGCGGTCGGACAGCTGCAACTAATGAAAAACTGTTTTTT,CASGRTAATNEKLFF
.,TRBJ2-7,.,TRBV12-3/TRBV12-4,TGTGCCAGCAGCCTCACAACAGACACCGAGCAGTACTTC,CASSLTTDTEQYF
.,TRBJ2-2,.,TRBV6-2/TRBV6-3,TGTGCCAGCAGTTACGGGTTAGGGGGATCGAACACCGGGGAGCTGTTTTTT,CASSYGLGGSNTGELFF
.,TRBJ2-3,TRBD2,TRBV28,TGTGCCAGCAGTTTACTGACTAGCGGGAGGCCCCGCACAGATACGCAGTATTTT,CASSLLTSGRPRTDTQYF
.,TRBJ2-2,TRBD2,TRBV11-1,TGTGCCAGCAGCTTGAGGACTAGCGGGAACACCGGGGAGCTGTTTTTT,CASSLRTSGNTGELFF
once,TRBJ2-7,.,TRBV9,TGTGCCAGCAGCGCCCCGCCAGAGGAGCTTTACGAGCAGTACTTC,CASSAPPEELYEQYF
.,TRBJ1-6,.,TRBV7-3,TGTGCCAGCAGCCTCGCGGGATCACCCCTCCACTTT,CASSLAGSPLHF
.,TRBJ2-1,.,TRBV12-3/TRBV12-4,TGTGCCAGCAGTTCGGGGAATGAGCAGTTCTTC,CASSSGNEQFF
.,TRBJ2-4,.,TRBV11-2,TGTGCCAGCAGCACGTACAGGGGAGGCGGTATGATTCAGTACTTC,CASSTYRGGGMIQYF
once,TRBJ1-5,.,TRBV19,TGTGCCAGTAGTAAACAGGGCACTCAGCCCCAGCATTTT,CASSKQGTQPQHF
.,TRBJ2-3,.,TRBV2,TGTGCCAGCACCCTTGGACACATACGCACAGATACGCAGTATTTT,CASTLGHIRTDTQYF
.,TRBJ1-5,.,TRBV24-1,TGTGCCCCGACCGGGCCTACTGGACAGAAAGATAGCAATCAGCCCCAGCATTTT,CAPTGPTGQKDSNQPQHF
.,TRBJ2-5,TRBD2,TRBV7-8,TGTGCCAGCAGCTTCTTAGCGGGACAAGAGACCCAGTACTTC,CASSFLAGQETQYF
.,TRBJ1-6,.,TRBV27,TGTGCCAGCAAGGCCAGGGATAATTCACCCCTCCACTTT,CASKARDNSPLHF
.,TRBJ2-3,.,TRBV2,TGTGCCAGCAGCGTAAACAAGGTACAGCAAGGCACAGATACGCAGTATTTT,CASSVNKVQQGTDTQYF
.,TRBJ2-3,.,TRBV27,TGTGCCAGCAGTCCTCGATGGGGAGTGGATCAAGATACGCAGTATTTT,CASSPRWGVDQDTQYF
.,TRBJ1-5,.,TRBV19,TGTGCCAGTAGCCGACAGGCGGATCAGCCCCAGCATTTT,CASSRQADQPQHF
.,TRBJ2-2,TRBD1,TRBV5-6,TGTGCCAGCAAAAAGGTTACGACTGGACAGGGAAGGACCGGGGAGCTGTTTTTT,CASKKVTTGQGRTGELFF
.,TRBJ1-6,.,TRBV5-5,TGTGCCAGCAGCTTGGGCCAGATTAATTCACCCCTCCACTTT,CASSLGQINSPLHF
.,TRBJ2-4,TRBD1,TRBV4-3,TGCGCCAGCAGCCAAGATTGGACAGGGGCGGCCAAAAACATTCAGTACTTC,CASSQDWTGAAKNIQYF
.,TRBJ1-1,.,TRBV29-1,TGCAGCGTTTATCGGGACGGAACAGGGCCAAACACTGAAGCTTTCTTT,CSVYRDGTGPNTEAFF
.,TRBJ1-2,TRBD1,TRBV28,TGTGCCAGCAGTCATCGGACAGGGCGGAGGAGCAGGACCCGTAGTAACTATGGCTACACCTTC,CASSHRTGRRSRTRSNYGYTF
few,TRBJ1-2,TRBD1,TRBV4-1,TGCGCCAGCAGCCAGACAGGGTTTGGCTACACCTTC,CASSQTGFGYTF
.,TRBJ1-2,.,TRBV28,TGTGCCAGCAGTTCCTCGGGTGTCTATGGCTACACCTTC,CASSSSGVYGYTF
.,TRBJ2-1,.,TRBV5-3,TGTGCCAGAAGCTTGGCCAGGGGGGACTACAATGAGCAGTTCTTC,CARSLARGDYNEQFF
.,TRBJ1-4,TRBD1,TRBV6-5,TGTGCCAGCAGTAACCGGGACAGGGTGGGGGAAAAACTGTTTTTT,CASSNRDRVGEKLFF
.,TRBJ2-2,TRBD2,TRBV18,TGTGCCAGCTCACCAGCACTAGCGGGAGGGCCCGCAAACACCGGGGAGCTGTTTTTT,CASSPALAGGPANTGELFF